A selection of T cell receptor beta chains follows, all from one sample in a study of CD8+CD57+ T cells in acquired aplastic anemia. MiXCR, run by TCRdb on the reads, gives a single entry per CDR3 protein. The sample carries hundreds of thousands of distinct CDR3 sequences, 55% to 60% recorded once. The sample consisted of sorted CD4+, CD8+, or CD8+CD57+ T cells (not recorded which) from PBMCs. Source of these receptors: a human donor with severe aplastic anemia or a healthy control (not recorded which). Both conserved end residues are part of each CDR3. Each record gives: CDR3 length, V gene, D gene, clone size, J gene, CDR3 DNA, CDR3 protein. D genes are given only for firm matches. The size of a clone is reported for some rows only, either as once, few or many, or as a class for expanded clones.

>15|TRBV7-9|-|once|TRBJ1-2
TGTGCCAGCAGCCTATTATCCTTTTTAAACTATGGCTACACCTTC
CASSLLSFLNYGYTF
>15|TRBV7-6|TRBD2|-|TRBJ2-7
TGTGCCAGCAGCTTAGCTAGCGGGGGCATGTACGAGCAGTACTTC
CASSLASGGMYEQYF
>11|TRBV20-1|-|-|TRBJ1-1
TGCAGTGCTACCAGGGGTGCTGAAGCTTTCTTT
CSATRGAEAFF
>15|TRBV5-1|TRBD1|-|TRBJ2-7
TGCGCCAGCAGGGCAAGGACAGGGAGTATCTACGAGCAGTACTTC
CASRARTGSIYEQYF
>13|TRBV20-1|TRBD1|many|TRBJ1-5
TGCAGTGCTGGAGGACAGGTTGGACAGCCCCAGCATTTT
CSAGGQVGQPQHF
>16|TRBV15|-|few|TRBJ1-5
TGTGCCACCAGCGCTCGCTCAGGGTTGGTCAATCAGCCCCAGCATTTT
CATSARSGLVNQPQHF
>13|TRBV7-9|-|few|TRBJ2-1
TGTGCCAGCAGCGAGGGACTGGACAATGAGCAGTTCTTC
CASSEGLDNEQFF
>14|TRBV12-3/TRBV12-4|-|few|TRBJ2-7
TGTGCCAGCAGTGATCGCCCCAAATTTTACGAGCAGTACTTC
CASSDRPKFYEQYF
>15|TRBV10-3|-|-|TRBJ1-2
TGTGCCATTGGACAGAGCCCAGACTCTAACTATGGCTACACCTTC
CAIGQSPDSNYGYTF
>14|TRBV29-1|TRBD1|-|TRBJ2-7
TGCAGCGTATCCCCGACAGGGGGATTATACGAGCAGTACTTC
CSVSPTGGLYEQYF
>14|TRBV5-1|-|-|TRBJ2-7
TGTGCCAGCAGCTTAGTTGTGTCTTCCTACGAGCAGTACTTC
CASSLVVSSYEQYF
>15|TRBV24-1|TRBD2|-|TRBJ2-1
TGTGCCAGCGGGGGGACTAGCGGGATGGGGAATGAGCAGTTCTTC
CASGGTSGMGNEQFF
>14|TRBV5-1|-|many|TRBJ1-6
TGCGCCAGCAGCCTGCATGGGTCAAATTCACCCCTCCACTTT
CASSLHGSNSPLHF
>13|TRBV7-8|TRBD1|few|TRBJ1-4
TGTGCCAGCAGCTTCGTTAGGGGGCAAAAACTGTTTTTT
CASSFVRGQKLFF
>16|TRBV7-8|TRBD2|-|TRBJ2-1
TGTGCCAGCAGCTCCTTTAGCGGGAGCTCCTACAATGAGCAGTTCTTC
CASSSFSGSSYNEQFF
>16|TRBV7-3|TRBD1|-|TRBJ1-5
TGTGCCAGCAGCTTAGGCGGGACAGGGTCGAATCAGCCCCAGCATTTT
CASSLGGTGSNQPQHF
>17|TRBV5-1|TRBD1|many|TRBJ2-3
TGCGCCAGCAGCTTGGGGCCCGAGACAGGGAGCACAGATACGCAGTATTTT
CASSLGPETGSTDTQYF
>14|TRBV11-2|-|few|TRBJ1-1
TGTGCCAGCAGCTTAAGGGCTCTGAACACTGAAGCTTTCTTT
CASSLRALNTEAFF
>13|TRBV2|TRBD1|many|TRBJ2-7
TGTGCCAGCAGTCAAGGACAGGGCTACGAGCAGTACTTC
CASSQGQGYEQYF
>13|TRBV2|TRBD1|-|TRBJ1-1
TGTGCCAACAGCGACAGGGCGAACACTGAAGCTTTCTTT
CANSDRANTEAFF
>14|TRBV4-2|-|-|TRBJ1-2
TGTGCCAGCAGCCAAGCTTGGAGTTCCTATGGCTACACCTTC
CASSQAWSSYGYTF
>13|TRBV7-2|-|-|TRBJ1-2
TGTGCCAGCAGCTCGGGACAAGACTATGGCTACACCTTC
CASSSGQDYGYTF